This entry features one TCR beta chain sequence. CDR1 and CDR2 (germline): SGDLS, YYNGEE. V shed 3 bases and J 0 bases; nucleotides not matched to a gene: 3. The CDR3 length is 15 residues. The data were obtained in a study of blood T cell repertoires in COVID-19. The wider study: The study drew acute and convalescent COVID-19 samples from the United States, Italy and Spain. PBMCs, B-cell-depleted T cells, or T cells provided the cDNA or gDNA that made up the material.

Per the original data handling: Estimation of nucleated cell counts relied on the amplification of reference gene primers. This table comes from immunoSEQ multiplex PCR, and its TCRdb copy is limited to in-frame clones, with some not included. V and J calls and clone size follow that table, whereas D and trimming were derived from the DNA. The sample lists about 310,000 clones; about 87% were seen once. What was sequenced was peripheral blood. The origin of this receptor is a man aged 70-80 years with acute or convalescent COVID-19. The genes are TRBV9 and TRBJ1-3; TRBD1 matches 7 bases. The CDR3 nucleotides read TGTGCCAGCAGCGGAGACAGGGACTCTGGAAACACCATATATTTT. Translated: CASSGDRDSGNTIYF. The complete variable domain, with remaining parts taken from reference TRBV9 and TRBJ1-3, reads DSGVTQTPKHLITATGQRVTLRCSPRSGDLSVYWYQQSLDQGLQFLIQYYNGEERAKGNILERFSAQQFPDLHSELNLSSLELGDSALYFCASSGDRDSGNTIYFGEGSWLTVV.